The source of this T cell receptor (beta chain) is a study of T-cell reconstitution after alpha-beta-depleted transplantation in children. On this clonotype: Because it lacks the conserved phenylalanine or tryptophan at the end, this CDR3 is likely a read error.

A TCRbeta library incorporating unique molecular identifiers was prepared. MiXCR was run by TCRdb on the PCR reads, yielding one entry per CDR3 protein. Here the sample spans around 600,000 distinct CDR3 sequences, roughly a tenth being singletons. The CDR3 is made up of 14 amino acids. The germline V and J ends were trimmed by 1 base and 3 bases, with 12 bases remaining between them. The germline gives CDR1 DFQATT, CDR2 SNEGSKA (reference sequence). This receptor was taken from a human donor who donated a stem cell graft to a child with acute myeloid leukemia. The V gene is TRBV20-1, the J gene TRBJ1-1; tentatively, D is TRBD1 (6 bases). The specimen was PBMCs from the stem cell graft donor, collected from the stem cell graft. CDR3 residues: CSARVSPGDTEAFY. The DNA of the CDR3 is TGCAGTGCTAGAGTATCCCCAGGGGACACTGAAGCTTTCTAT.